The 10 T cell receptor beta chains given below trace back to one sample, sequenced in a study of CD8+ T cells in alopecia areata. RNA was isolated and reverse transcribed to cDNA, the sequencing template. TCRdb's table, derived via immunoSEQ multiplex PCR, lists solely in-frame clones and lacks some. The sample shows 200,000 to 250,000 clones, 50% to 70% of them seen only once. Sample: CD4+ T cells sorted from blood, taken at week 0. These receptors were obtained from a human donor with alopecia areata.

The V call is TRBV18, the J call TRBJ2-1; D is undetermined. V lost 8 bases and J 0 bases, leaving 8 bases between the germline ends. The CDR3 totals 13 residues. CDR1 is KGHSH and CDR2 is LQKENI in the germline V gene. The CDR3 loop reads CASVMGSYNEQFF. The CDR3 bases are TGTGCCAGCGTCATGGGCTCCTACAATGAGCAGTTCTTC.

This CDR3 is CASQIEGMFTGELFF. The CDR3 DNA follows: TGTGCCAGCCAGATAGAGGGAATGTTCACCGGGGAGCTGTTTTTT. The chain is built from TRBV2 and TRBJ2-2; tentatively, D is TRBD2 (5 bases). V lost 8 bases and J lost 4, with 17 bases in between. Germline CDR1 reads SNHLY; CDR2 reads FYNNEI. The CDR3 totals 15 residues. Using reference TRBV2 and TRBJ2-2 for the parts outside the CDR3, the full variable domain is EPEVTQTPSHQVTQMGQEVILRCVPISNHLYFYWYRQILGQKVEFLVSFYNNEISEKSEIFDDQFSVERPDGSNFTLKIRSTKLEDSAMYFCASQIEGMFTGELFFGEGSRLTVL.

This rearrangement joins TRBV6-5 to TRBJ2-7, with D perhaps TRBD1 or TRBD2 (6 bases each). The germline CDR1 and CDR2 sequences are MNHEY and SVGAGI. V was cut by 6 bases and J by 5 bases, with 14 bases left in between. CDR3 length equals 13 residues. The CDR3 DNA follows: TGTGCCAGCAGCCCGCCACGGGGGCACGAGCAGTACTTC. Protein product: CASSPPRGHEQYF.

The chain has TRBV13 and TRBJ2-4; TRBD1 agrees at 7 bases. The CDR3 runs to 14 residues. Germline CDR1 PRHDT, CDR2 FYEKMQ (reference sequence). Germline trimming cut 2 bases from V and 4 bases from J; bases unmatched to any gene: 2. The CDR3 sequence is CASSLMGQKNIQYF. The DNA for the CDR3 is TGTGCCAGCAGCTTAATGGGACAGAAAAACATTCAGTACTTC.

V is TRBV5-1 and J is TRBJ1-2; 11 bases match TRBD1. Unmatched junction bases numbered 3, after V lost 4 bases and J lost 4 bases. The CDR3 is 14 residues long. Germline CDR1 is SGHRS and CDR2 is YFSETQ. The CDR3 loop is CASSPGQGAYGYTF. The CDR3 nucleotides read TGCGCCAGCAGCCCCGGACAGGGGGCCTATGGCTACACCTTC.

The rearrangement uses TRBV9 and TRBJ2-7; 7 bases agree with TRBD1. J lost 3 bases, V lost 2 bases, and 5 bases had no gene match. CDR3 size: 14 residues. CDR1 is SGDLS, CDR2 YYNGEE, per germline. CDR3: CASSVDRVGYEQYF. The DNA for the CDR3 is TGTGCCAGCAGCGTTGACAGGGTCGGCTACGAGCAGTACTTC.

This chain uses TRBV7-6 with TRBJ2-6; D is ambiguous. The germline V gene has CDR1 SGHVS and CDR2 FNYEAQ. The germline V and J ends were trimmed by 8 bases and 0 bases, with 17 bases remaining between them. The CDR3 covers 17 residues. The CDR3 sequence: CASATEKASSGANVLTF. CDR3 in DNA: TGTGCCAGCGCCACGGAGAAGGCCAGCTCTGGGGCCAACGTCCTGACTTTC.

V gene TRBV14 combines with J gene TRBJ2-7; D may be TRBD1 (5 bases). Deletions cut 3 bases from V and 2 bases from J, with 14 bases between. CDR1 is SGHDN, CDR2 FVKESK, per germline. The CDR3 has 15 amino acids. CDR3 sequence reads: CASSQVLQGPYEQYF. The CDR3 nucleotides are TGTGCCAGCAGCCAGGTCCTCCAGGGTCCCTACGAGCAGTACTTC.

This clone has only a few counts. This chain connects TRBV11-2 to TRBJ2-7; 12 positions match TRBD2. This CDR3 has 16 amino acids. CDR1 is SGHAT, CDR2 FQNNGV, per germline. V dropped 5 bases and J dropped 1; count of bases not matched to a gene: 6. The CDR3 sequence: CASSLGLAGSSYEQYF. The CDR3 DNA reads TGTGCCAGCAGCCTAGGACTAGCGGGGTCTTCCTACGAGCAGTACTTC.

The rearrangement joins TRBV14 to TRBJ2-7, with D possibly called TRBD1 or TRBD2 (5 bases each). Germline V gene data show CDR1 as SGHDN and CDR2 as FVKESK. The CDR3 loop spans 15 amino acids. V was shortened by 4 bases and J by 8 bases, with 21 bases between the two germline ends. The CDR3: CASSRHRDPSTKQYF. As DNA, the CDR3 is TGTGCCAGCAGCCGCCACCGGGACCCCTCTACGAAGCAGTACTTC.